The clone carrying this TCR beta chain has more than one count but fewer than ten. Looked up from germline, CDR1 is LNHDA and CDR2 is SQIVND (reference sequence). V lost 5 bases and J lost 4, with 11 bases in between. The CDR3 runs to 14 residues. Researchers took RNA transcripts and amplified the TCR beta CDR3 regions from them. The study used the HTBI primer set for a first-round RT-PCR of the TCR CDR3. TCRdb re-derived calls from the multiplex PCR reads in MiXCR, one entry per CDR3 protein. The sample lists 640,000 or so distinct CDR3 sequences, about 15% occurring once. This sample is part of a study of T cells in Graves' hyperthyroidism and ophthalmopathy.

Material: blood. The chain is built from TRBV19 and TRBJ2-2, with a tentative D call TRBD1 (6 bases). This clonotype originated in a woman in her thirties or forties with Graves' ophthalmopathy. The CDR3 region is CASSSDRLTGELFF. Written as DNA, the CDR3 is TGTGCCAGTAGTTCCGACAGGCTCACCGGGGAGCTGTTTTTT.